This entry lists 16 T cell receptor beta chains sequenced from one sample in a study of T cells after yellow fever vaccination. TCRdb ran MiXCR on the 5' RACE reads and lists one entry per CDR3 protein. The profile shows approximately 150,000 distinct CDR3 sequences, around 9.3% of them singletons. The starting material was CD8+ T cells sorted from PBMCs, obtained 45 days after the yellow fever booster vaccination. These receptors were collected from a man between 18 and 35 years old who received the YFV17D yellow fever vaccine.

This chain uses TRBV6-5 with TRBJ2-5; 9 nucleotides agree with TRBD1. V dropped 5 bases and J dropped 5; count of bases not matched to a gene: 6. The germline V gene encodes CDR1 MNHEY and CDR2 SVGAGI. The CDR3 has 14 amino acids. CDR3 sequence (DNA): TGTGCCAGCAGTAATAACAGGGGGCTCGAGACCCAGTACTTC. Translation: CASSNNRGLETQYF.

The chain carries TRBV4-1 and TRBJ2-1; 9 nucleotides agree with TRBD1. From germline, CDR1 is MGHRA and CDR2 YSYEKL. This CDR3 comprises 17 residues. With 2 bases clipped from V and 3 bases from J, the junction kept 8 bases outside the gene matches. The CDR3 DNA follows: TGCGCCAGCAGCCAAACCCGACAGGGGGGCGGCTACAATGAGCAGTTCTTC. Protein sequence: CASSQTRQGGGYNEQFF.

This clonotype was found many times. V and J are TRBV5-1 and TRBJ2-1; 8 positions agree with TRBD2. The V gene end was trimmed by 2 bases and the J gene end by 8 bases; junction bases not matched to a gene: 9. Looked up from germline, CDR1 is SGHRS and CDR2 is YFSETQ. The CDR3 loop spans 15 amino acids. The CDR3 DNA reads TGCGCCAGCAGCTTTTTAAGCGGGGGTCTGGATGAGCAGTTCTTC. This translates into CASSFLSGGLDEQFF.

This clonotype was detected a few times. CDR3 coding DNA: TGCAGTGCCGCACAGGGATATTCCTACGAGCAGTACTTC. Translating gives CSAAQGYSYEQYF. The V and J genes are TRBV20-1 and TRBJ2-7; possible D gene TRBD1, 6 bases. V lost 6 bases, J lost 1 base, and 13 bases lay in between. The CDR3 is made up of 13 amino acids. Per the germline V gene, CDR1 is DFQATT and CDR2 is SNEGSKA (reference sequence).

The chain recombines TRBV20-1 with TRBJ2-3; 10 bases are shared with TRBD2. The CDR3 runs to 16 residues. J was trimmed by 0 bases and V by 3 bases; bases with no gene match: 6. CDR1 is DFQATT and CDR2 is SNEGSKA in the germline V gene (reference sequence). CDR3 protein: CSASLAGDLSTDTQYF. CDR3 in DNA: TGCAGTGCTAGCCTAGCGGGGGACCTTAGCACAGATACGCAGTATTTT.

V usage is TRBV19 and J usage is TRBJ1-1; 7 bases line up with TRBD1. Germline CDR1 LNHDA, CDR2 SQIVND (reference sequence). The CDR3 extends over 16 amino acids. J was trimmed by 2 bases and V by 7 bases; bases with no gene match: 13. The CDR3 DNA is TGTGCCAGTACCCCTTGGGTAGCAGGGGGAAACACTGAAGCTTTCTTT. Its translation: CASTPWVAGGNTEAFF.

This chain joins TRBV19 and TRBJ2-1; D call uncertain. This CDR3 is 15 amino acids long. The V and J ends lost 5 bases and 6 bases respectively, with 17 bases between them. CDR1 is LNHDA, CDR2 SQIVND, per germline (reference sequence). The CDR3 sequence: CASSLGPPVANEQFF. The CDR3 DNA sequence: TGTGCCAGTAGTTTAGGCCCGCCGGTGGCCAATGAGCAGTTCTTC.

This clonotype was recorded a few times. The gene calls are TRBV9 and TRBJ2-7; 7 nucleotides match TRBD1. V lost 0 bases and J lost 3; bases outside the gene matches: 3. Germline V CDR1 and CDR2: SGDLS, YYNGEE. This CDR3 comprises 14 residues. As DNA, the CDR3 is TGTGCCAGCAGCGTAGGACAGGGCCTCTACGAGCAGTACTTC. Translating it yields CASSVGQGLYEQYF.

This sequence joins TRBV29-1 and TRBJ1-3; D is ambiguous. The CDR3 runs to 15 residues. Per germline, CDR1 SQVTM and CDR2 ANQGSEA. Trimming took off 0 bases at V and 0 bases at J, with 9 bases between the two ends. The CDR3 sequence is CSVEDGSFSGNTIYF. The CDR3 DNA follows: TGCAGCGTTGAAGACGGGAGCTTCTCTGGAAACACCATATATTTT.

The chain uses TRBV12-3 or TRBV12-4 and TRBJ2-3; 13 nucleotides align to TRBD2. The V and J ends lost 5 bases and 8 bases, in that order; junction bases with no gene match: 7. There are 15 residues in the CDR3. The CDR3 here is CASSPTSGGRGTQYF. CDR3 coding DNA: TGTGCCAGCAGTCCGACTAGCGGGGGGCGAGGTACGCAGTATTTT.

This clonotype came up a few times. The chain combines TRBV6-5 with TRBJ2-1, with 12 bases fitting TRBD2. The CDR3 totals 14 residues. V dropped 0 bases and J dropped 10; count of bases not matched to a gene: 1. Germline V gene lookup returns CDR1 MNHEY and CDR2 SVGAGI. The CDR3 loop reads CASSYSGLAGEQFF. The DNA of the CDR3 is TGTGCCAGCAGTTACTCAGGACTAGCGGGGGAGCAGTTCTTC.

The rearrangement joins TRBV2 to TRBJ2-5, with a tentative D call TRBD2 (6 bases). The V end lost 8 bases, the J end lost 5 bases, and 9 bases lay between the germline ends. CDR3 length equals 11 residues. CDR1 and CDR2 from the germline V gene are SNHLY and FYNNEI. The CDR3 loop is CASDGGETQYF. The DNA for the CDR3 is TGTGCCAGCGACGGAGGGGAGACCCAGTACTTC.

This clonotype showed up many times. The CDR3 DNA reads as TGTGCCAGTCGAGGTTTTCGTACAGGGCACGAGCAGTACGTC. Amino acid sequence: CASRGFRTGHEQYV. This sequence joins TRBV6-1 and TRBJ2-7; D might be TRBD1 (6 bases). Germline values: CDR1 MNHNS, CDR2 SASEGT. V was clipped by 9 bases and J by 5 bases, with 20 bases between them. CDR3 length: 14 residues.

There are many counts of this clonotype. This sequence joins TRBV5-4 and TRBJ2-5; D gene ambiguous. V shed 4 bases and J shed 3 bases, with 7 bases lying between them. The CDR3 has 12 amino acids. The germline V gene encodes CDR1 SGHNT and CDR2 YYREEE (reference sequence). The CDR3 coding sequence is TGTGCCAGCAGCGCTGAGGAAGAGACCCAGTACTTC. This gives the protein CASSAEEETQYF.

The CDR3 nucleotides read TGTGCCAGCAGTTACTCTGTGGATACGGGGCGGGCAGAGACCCAGTACTTC. It translates to CASSYSVDTGRAETQYF. This rearrangement joins TRBV6-2 or TRBV6-3 to TRBJ2-5; D may be TRBD1 or TRBD2 (5 bases each). V lost 0 bases, J lost 4 bases, and 18 bases lay in between. This CDR3 has 17 amino acids. Germline CDR1 and CDR2: MNHEY and SVGEGT.

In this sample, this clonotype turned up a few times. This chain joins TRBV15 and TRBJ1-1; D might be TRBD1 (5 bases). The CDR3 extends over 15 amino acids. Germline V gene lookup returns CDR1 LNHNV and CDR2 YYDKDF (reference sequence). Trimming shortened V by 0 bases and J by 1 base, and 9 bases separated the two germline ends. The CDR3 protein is CATSRDRGSNTEAFF. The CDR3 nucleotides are TGTGCCACCAGCAGAGATCGGGGGTCGAACACTGAAGCTTTCTTT. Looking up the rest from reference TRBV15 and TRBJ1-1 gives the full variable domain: DAMVIQNPRYQVTQFGKPVTLSCSQTLNHNVMYWYQQKSSQAPKLLFHYYDKDFNNEADTPDNFQSRRPNTSFCFLDIRSPGLGDTAMYLCATSRDRGSNTEAFFGQGTRLTVV.